This TCR beta chain was identified during a study of cytomegalovirus exposure and HLA in healthy donors (dated by TCRdb to the late 2010s). In terms of the full investigation: An earlier analysis of about 530 of the donors reported approximately 260 Gb of sequence data and around 110 million unique TCR beta sequences obtained from approximately 180 million T cells. A later genetic analysis took genome-wide SNP genotypes for about 65% of the roughly 670 donors and used that subset as a discovery cohort. The study aimed to test whether cataloging public T cell receptors could reveal signatures of past pathogen exposure. On average, around 240,000 unique TCR beta nucleotide sequences were sequenced per donor among about 400 genotyped donors of the cohort, with 15% to 20% of those sequences being non-productive. The T cell repertoires of around 670 subjects were profiled by immunosequencing and related to cytomegalovirus serostatus. Along with the approximately 700-subject first cohort, a separate validation cohort of more than 90 different subjects was used. All discovery cohort repertoires had been generated on a single sequencing platform. A few DR-DQ haplotypes were treated as single units for association and clustering because of strong linkage in the cohort. The number of donors typed differed by locus, with 629-630 for A, B, C, DRB1 and DQB1, about 500 for DQA1, over 600 for DPA1, and some 440 for DPB1. The study combined high-throughput TCR immunosequencing, statistical association of individual TCRs with disease status, and machine learning to predict cytomegalovirus infection status. The later analysis used no new phenotypic data to find candidate immune exposures, relying instead on TCR beta sequences and their occurrence across donors. An earlier analysis of around 640 of the donors used high-throughput TCR beta sequencing to judge whether each TCR beta V gene segment behaved as functional or pseudogenic. Among the roughly 410 genotyped donors, around 81% belonged to the genetic ancestry cluster associated with self-reported Caucasian donors. About 280 gigabases of sequencing data and around 85 million unique TCR sequences made up an early release that covered 500 to 650 HLA-typed donors. HLA typing covered class I and class II loci at four-digit resolution. A later analysis re-analyzed previously published TCR beta repertoires from 666 donors and added high-resolution HLA genotyping to study TCR occurrence patterns. Donor age, sex, ethnicity and CMV serostatus were compiled alongside the repertoire data. General study outcomes and caveats: The authors suggested that the approach could potentially be extended to other disease states and immunological phenotypes. In the study, 150 to 200 TCR beta chains were listed as associated with cytomegalovirus. Most TCR sequences were observed very rarely across donors, whereas some public TCRs were present in many individuals. Strong co-occurrence of HLA alleles, especially DR and DQ, made assigning TCR associations to individual alleles difficult. A further reported finding was that TCR beta sequences accurately predicted the HLA-A and HLA-B alleles for most subjects in the first cohort. A cluster of highly shared sequence variants was judged likely to represent a technical artifact of the sequencing pipeline. For the cohort, immune exposure information was limited to CMV serostatus. Only TCR beta chains were sequenced in this cohort, and the absence of alpha or paired-chain data limited detectable features. Because HLA typing was missing for some donors at each locus, association tests included only the typed subset. According to a later analysis, parvovirus B19, influenza, CMV and Epstein-Barr virus appeared linked to several top co-occurrence clusters. Sequencing depth was assumed to be roughly uniform across donors in the presence/absence analyses, though that assumption may not hold. The earlier analysis of a few hundred of the donors excluded roughly 17 rarely observed V segments, including chromosome 9 orphons, because counts were too low. In a later genetic analysis, fewer N-insertions in productive TCRs were reported among donors in an Asian-associated ancestry cluster than the approximately 710-donor mean. Compared with equally common non-associated chains, HLA-associated TCR beta chains in a later analysis were more clonally expanded and had lower generation probabilities. In vitro tests confirmed that a few of the cytomegalovirus-associated TCR beta chains recognize cytomegalovirus antigens. In an earlier analysis of over 550 of the donors, most TCR beta V segments were observed in productive rearrangements about 90% or about 30% of the time, broadly matching IMGT annotations. An association between a missense DCLRE1C variant and V-gene and J-gene trimming of TCR beta chains was found in a later genetic analysis and replicated in an independent cohort. In a later analysis, most CMV-associated TCR beta chains were found to appear HLA-restricted, with HLA associations seemingly driven largely by CMV exposure. A later analysis associated about 17,000 TCR beta sequences with specific HLA alleles at a false discovery rate of 0.05. In a later analysis, TCR association rates were found to vary across HLA loci, with the most associated TCRs seen for DRB1 alleles and the fewest for HLA-C alleles. Correlated functional status among segregating V segments might be attributable to linkage disequilibrium, but an unknown experimental factor could not be ruled out. The classifier was reported to diagnose cytomegalovirus status with high specificity and sensitivity in both the original and validation cohorts.

The cohort comprised 670 or so healthy bone marrow donors. All cohort members were sampled while nominally healthy, although unrecorded immune exposures were likely present. The donor was CMV seropositive and was included in the group of 270 or so seropositive cohort members. Each donor provided a peripheral blood sample, and peripheral blood mononuclear cells were used for TCR beta sequencing. The Qiagen DNeasy Blood Extraction Kit was used to extract genomic DNA from the blood cell samples. Taking its sample share into account, this clone is large (0.1 to 1%). This clone's antigen is unknown. The record has no base qualities; no much larger clone is one base away. Other DNA variants within this sample encode the same CDR3. Receptors were amplified or captured by the immunoSEQ multiplex PCR assay. For the multiplex PCR, a mixture combining 60 forward primers for TCR Vbeta segments and 13 reverse primers for TCR Jbeta segments was used. A multiplex PCR assay on genomic DNA amplified the CDR3 region of rearranged TCR beta genes. On the Illumina HiSeq System, the amplified TCR beta libraries were sequenced as 87-base-pair reads. In the paper's pipeline: Across the roughly 600 repertoires, a later analysis counted 60 million to 90 million unique TCR beta chains, about 10 million of which were shared by at least two donors. Raw reads were error-corrected and collapsed into unique sequences with a nearest-neighbor algorithm that merged closely related sequences to remove PCR and sequencing errors. To assign V, D and J gene segments, CDR3 sequences were aligned to IMGT reference sequences. For a sequence to be retained, at least a six-nucleotide match to both a V gene segment and a J gene segment was required. Rearrangements were classified as productive when the CDR3 lacked stop codons and remained in frame with V and J, and all other rearrangements were classified as non-productive. Following IMGT convention, CDR3 was defined as the stretch from the second conserved V-encoded cysteine up to the conserved J-encoded phenylalanine. In an earlier analysis of around 640 of the donors, sequences lacking an unambiguous match to a single V gene segment were excluded. An earlier analysis of a few hundred of the donors called V segments functional above 56.7% productive rearrangements and segregating when the between-donor standard deviation exceeded 5%. To diagnose cytomegalovirus status from the catalog of TCR beta chain sequences, a statistical classification framework was built. A later analysis assigned V and J genes by comparing TCR nucleotide sequences with IMGT/GENE-DB human TR gene sequences. In a later analysis, CDR3 sequences and most-parsimonious VDJ recombination scenarios were assigned using the TCRdist pipeline. In a later analysis, each TCR beta chain was defined by its CDR3 amino acid sequence together with its V-gene family, and reads lacking a unique V-gene family were excluded. As a way to deal with suspected cross-contamination and a sequencing artifact, a later analysis dropped 450 to 600 nucleotide sequences that were highly shared and had low generation probability. A later analysis calculated a clonal expansion index for each public chain from normalized within-repertoire ranks of inferred template counts. A later analysis computed generation probabilities with a VDJ recombination model fitted to out-of-frame rearrangements, and checked the results against IGoR. In a later analysis, TCR-TCR, TCR-HLA and TCR-CMV co-occurrence was scored with hypergeometric tests, and a repertoire-size bias correction was applied to TCR pairs. False discovery rates were estimated in a later analysis by permuting HLA or CMV assignments 20 times. In a later analysis, co-occurring TCRs were grouped with DBSCAN, and TCRdist sequence similarity was added when clustering was performed within HLA-allele-positive subsets. Co-occurrence clustering excluded repertoires with fewer than 30,000 or more than 120,000 public chains, plus five with anomalous nucleotide sharing. Held by TCRdb, this immuneACCESS table contains in-frame sequences only and omits some clones. Under half of the omission traces to an unresolved V gene where checked; the cause of the rest is unknown. V, J and clone size are those of that table, while D and trimming were read from the DNA. The sample profile shows around 97,000 clones; less than 9.5% of them were found once. The ten biggest clones cover 5% to 5.5% of the sample.

Sequencing was carried out using PBMCs. This TCR derives from a man in his fifties or sixties in good health and CMV-seropositive.

The CDR3 amino acid sequence is: CASSEALGVTYEQYF. The nucleotide sequence is TGTGCCAGCAGCGAAGCCCTCGGGGTCACCTACGAGCAGTACTTC. Recombination joined TRBV9 with TRBJ2-7; TRBD2 might be the D gene, on 5 matching bases. CDR1 and CDR2 (SGDLS, YYNGEE) derive from the germline V gene. The cysteine opens and the phenylalanine closes a CDR3 of 15 amino acids. CDR3 DNA only is kept here, 45 bases in frame from base 1. The germline ends are 15 bases apart after V is trimmed by 3 bases and J by 2 bases.